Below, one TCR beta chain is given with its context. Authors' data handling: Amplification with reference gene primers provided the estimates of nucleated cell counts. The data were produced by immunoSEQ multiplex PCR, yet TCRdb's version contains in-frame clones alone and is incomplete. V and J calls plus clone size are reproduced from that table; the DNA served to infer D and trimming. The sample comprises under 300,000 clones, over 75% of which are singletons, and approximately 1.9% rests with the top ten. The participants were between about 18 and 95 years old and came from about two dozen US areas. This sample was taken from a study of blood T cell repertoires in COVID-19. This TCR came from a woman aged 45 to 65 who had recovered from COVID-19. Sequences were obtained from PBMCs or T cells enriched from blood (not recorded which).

DNA of the CDR3: TGTGCCTGGAGCAGGGTCGGCACTGAAGCTTTCTTT. Its protein is CAWSRVGTEAFF. This chain connects TRBV30 to TRBJ1-1; D is perhaps TRBD1 (5 bases). The CDR3 is 12 residues long. Trimming removed 3 bases at V and 4 bases at J, with 9 bases between. The germline V gene encodes CDR1 GTSNPN and CDR2 SVGIG (reference sequence).